Ten or more counts support the clone carrying this TCR beta chain. Its specificity is not known. The sample is drawn from a study of neurological immune-mediated disorders. For the study at large: Multiple sclerosis patients numbered approximately 35, of whom roughly 31 were relapsing-remitting and 3 secondary progressive. Study outcomes and limitations: The greatest TCR clonal expansion occurred in HTLV-1-associated myelopathy and the least in multiple sclerosis, which fell below healthy controls.

TCRdb ran MiXCR on the 5' RACE reads and lists one entry per CDR3 protein. The sample consists of approximately 65,000 distinct CDR3 sequences, over 5% of them appearing once. Trimming took off 0 bases at V and 4 bases at J, with 9 bases between the two ends. Germline loops: CDR1 DFQATT, CDR2 SNEGSKA (reference sequence). This CDR3 region has 14 residues. Unsorted libraries came from 2 million PBMCs stored at -80 °C. Sequencing was carried out using PBMCs. The rearrangement uses TRBV20-1 and TRBJ2-2; D is unclear. The source is a human donor with multiple sclerosis. The donor label of this sample is uncertain. CDR3 protein: CSARDAQFTGELFF. The CDR3 nucleotides read TGCAGTGCTAGAGATGCCCAATTCACCGGGGAGCTGTTTTTT.